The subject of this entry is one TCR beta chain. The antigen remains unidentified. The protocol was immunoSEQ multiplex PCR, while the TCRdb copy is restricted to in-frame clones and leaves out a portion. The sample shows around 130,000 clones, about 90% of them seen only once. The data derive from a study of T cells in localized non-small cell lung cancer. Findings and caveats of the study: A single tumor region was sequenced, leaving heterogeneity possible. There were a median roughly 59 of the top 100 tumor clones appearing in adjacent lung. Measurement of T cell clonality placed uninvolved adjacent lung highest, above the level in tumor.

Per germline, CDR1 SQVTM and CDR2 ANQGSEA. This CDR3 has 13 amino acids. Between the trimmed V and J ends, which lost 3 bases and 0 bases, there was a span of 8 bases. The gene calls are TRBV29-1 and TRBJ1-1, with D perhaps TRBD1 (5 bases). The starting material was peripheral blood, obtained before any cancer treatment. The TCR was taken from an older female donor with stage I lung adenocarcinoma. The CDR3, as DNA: TGCAGCGTTGACACAGGACTGAACACTGAAGCTTTCTTT. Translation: CSVDTGLNTEAFF. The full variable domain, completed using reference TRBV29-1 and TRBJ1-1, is SAVISQKPSRDICQRGTSLTIQCQVDSQVTMMFWYRQQPGQSLTLIATANQGSEATYESGFVIDKFPISRPNLTFSTLTVSNMSPEDSSIYLCSVDTGLNTEAFFGQGTRLTVV.